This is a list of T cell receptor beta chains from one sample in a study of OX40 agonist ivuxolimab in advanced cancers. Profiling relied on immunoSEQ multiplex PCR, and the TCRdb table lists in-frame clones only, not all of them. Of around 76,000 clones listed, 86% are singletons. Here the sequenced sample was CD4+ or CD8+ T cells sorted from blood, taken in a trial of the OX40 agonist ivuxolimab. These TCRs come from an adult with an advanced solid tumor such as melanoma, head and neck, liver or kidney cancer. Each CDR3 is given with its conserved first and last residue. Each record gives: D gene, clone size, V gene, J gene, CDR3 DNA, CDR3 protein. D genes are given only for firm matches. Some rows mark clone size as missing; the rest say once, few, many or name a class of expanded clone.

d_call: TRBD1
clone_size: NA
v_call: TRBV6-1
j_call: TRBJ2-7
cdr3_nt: TGTGCCAGCAGGCGGGACAGGGTCCACGAGCAGTACTTC
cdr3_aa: CASRRDRVHEQYF

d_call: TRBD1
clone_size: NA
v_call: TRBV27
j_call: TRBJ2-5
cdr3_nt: TGTGCCAGCGGCGGAACAGGGGTGGGAGAGACCCAGTACTTC
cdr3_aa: CASGGTGVGETQYF

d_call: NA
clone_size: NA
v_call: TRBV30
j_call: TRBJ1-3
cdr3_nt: TGTGCCTGGAGTGTAAGCTCTGGAAACACCATATATTTT
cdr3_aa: CAWSVSSGNTIYF

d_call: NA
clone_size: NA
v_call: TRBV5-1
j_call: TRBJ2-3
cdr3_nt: TGCGCCAGCCAGAATGTGGGGGGGCGCACAGATACGCAGTATTTT
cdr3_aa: CASQNVGGRTDTQYF

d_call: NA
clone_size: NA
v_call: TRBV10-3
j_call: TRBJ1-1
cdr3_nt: TGTGCCATCAGTGGGCCCGCCGGGGGAGGGGAAGCTTTCTTT
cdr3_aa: CAISGPAGGGEAFF

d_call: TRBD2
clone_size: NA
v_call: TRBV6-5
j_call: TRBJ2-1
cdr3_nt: TGTGCCAGCAGTTCGACCATAGCGGGAGGCAATGAGCAGTTCTTC
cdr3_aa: CASSSTIAGGNEQFF

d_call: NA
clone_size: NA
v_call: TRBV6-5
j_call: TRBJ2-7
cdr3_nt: TGTGCCAGCAGTGCCCCCGGAAGGGTTGGAGAGCAGTACTTC
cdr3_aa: CASSAPGRVGEQYF

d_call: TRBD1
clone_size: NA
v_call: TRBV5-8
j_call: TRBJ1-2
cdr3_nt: TGTGCCAGCAGCTCGGGACAGCCAACTAACTATGGCTACACCTTC
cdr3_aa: CASSSGQPTNYGYTF

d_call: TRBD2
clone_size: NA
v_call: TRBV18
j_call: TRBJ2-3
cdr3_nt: TGTGCCAGCTCACCTCTATTGGCTAGCGGGACCCAAGATACGCAGTATTTT
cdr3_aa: CASSPLLASGTQDTQYF

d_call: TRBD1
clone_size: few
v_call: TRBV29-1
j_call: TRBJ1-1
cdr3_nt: TGCAGCGTTGGGGGACAGGGGGCGTCTGAAGCTTTCTTT
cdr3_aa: CSVGGQGASEAFF

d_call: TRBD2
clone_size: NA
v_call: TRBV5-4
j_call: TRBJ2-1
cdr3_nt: TGTGCCAGCAGCTTGGAAGCGGGAGGGCGGAATGAGCAGTTCTTC
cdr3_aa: CASSLEAGGRNEQFF

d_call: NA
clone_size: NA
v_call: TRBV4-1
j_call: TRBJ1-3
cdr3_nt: TGCGCCAGCAGCCAAGTTCGAGTCAGGGCCTTTGGAAACACCATATATTTT
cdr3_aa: CASSQVRVRAFGNTIYF

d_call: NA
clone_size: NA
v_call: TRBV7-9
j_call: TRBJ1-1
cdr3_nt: TGTGCCAGCACCGTTGGACAGCGGGGTAACACTGAAGCTTTCTTT
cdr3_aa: CASTVGQRGNTEAFF

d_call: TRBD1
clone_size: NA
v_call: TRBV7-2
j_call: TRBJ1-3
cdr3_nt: TGTGCCAGCAGCCGGACAGGCTCTGGAAACACCATATATTTT
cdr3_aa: CASSRTGSGNTIYF

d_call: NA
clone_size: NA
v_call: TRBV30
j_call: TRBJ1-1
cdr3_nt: TGTGCCTGGAGTGACACTGAAGCTTTCTTT
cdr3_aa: CAWSDTEAFF

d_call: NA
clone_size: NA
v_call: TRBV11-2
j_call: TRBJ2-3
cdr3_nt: TGTGCCAGCAGCAGGCTAGTCGGCACAGATACGCAGTATTTT
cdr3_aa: CASSRLVGTDTQYF

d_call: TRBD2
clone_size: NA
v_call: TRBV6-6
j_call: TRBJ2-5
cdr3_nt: TGTGCCAGCAGAGGACGGCGAGCGGGGGAGACCCAGTACTTC
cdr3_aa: CASRGRRAGETQYF

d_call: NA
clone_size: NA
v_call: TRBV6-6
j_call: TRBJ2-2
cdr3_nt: TGTGCCAGCACCATCTCGGGGACCGGGGAGCTGTTTTTT
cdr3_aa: CASTISGTGELFF

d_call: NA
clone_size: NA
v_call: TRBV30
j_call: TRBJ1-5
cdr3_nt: TGTGCCTGGAGTTATTCGGGGTCTAAAAGTCAGCCCCAGCATTTT
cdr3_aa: CAWSYSGSKSQPQHF

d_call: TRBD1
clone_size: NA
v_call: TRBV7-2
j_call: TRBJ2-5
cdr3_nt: TGTGCCAGCAGCTCCCCGGGACAGGGACAAGAGACCCAGTACTTC
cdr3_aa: CASSSPGQGQETQYF

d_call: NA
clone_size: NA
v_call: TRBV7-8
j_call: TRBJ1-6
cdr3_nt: TGTGCCAGCAGCTCTCGGGACTCCCTCTATAATTCACCCCTCCACTTT
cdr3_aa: CASSSRDSLYNSPLHF

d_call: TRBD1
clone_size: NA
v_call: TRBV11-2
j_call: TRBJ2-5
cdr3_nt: TGTGCCAGCAGCCCCGGACAGGGCGGCCAGTACTTC
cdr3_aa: CASSPGQGGQYF

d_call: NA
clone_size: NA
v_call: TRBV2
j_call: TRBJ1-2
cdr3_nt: TGTGCCAGCAACAGTTGGGGCTACACCTTC
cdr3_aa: CASNSWGYTF

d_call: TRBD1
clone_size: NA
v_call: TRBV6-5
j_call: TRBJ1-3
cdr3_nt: TGTGCCAGCAGTCGACGACAGGGGAACACCATATATTTT
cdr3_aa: CASSRRQGNTIYF

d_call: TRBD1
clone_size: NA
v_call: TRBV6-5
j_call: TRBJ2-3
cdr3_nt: TGTGCCAGCAGTCCCGGGACAGGCACAGATACGCAGTATTTT
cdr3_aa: CASSPGTGTDTQYF

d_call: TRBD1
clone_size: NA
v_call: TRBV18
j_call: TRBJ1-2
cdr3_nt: TGTGCCAGCTCGCCGTTGGACAGGGGAGAACGAGGCTACACCTTC
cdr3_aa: CASSPLDRGERGYTF

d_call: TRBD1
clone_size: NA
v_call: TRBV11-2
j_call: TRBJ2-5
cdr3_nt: TGTGCCAGCAGCTTACGGCCGACAGGGGGGGCGGAGACCCAGTACTTC
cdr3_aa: CASSLRPTGGAETQYF

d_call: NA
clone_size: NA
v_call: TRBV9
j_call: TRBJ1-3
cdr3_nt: TGTGCCAGCAGCCCTGATGTAGGGGCAAGAAACACCATATATTTT
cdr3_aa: CASSPDVGARNTIYF

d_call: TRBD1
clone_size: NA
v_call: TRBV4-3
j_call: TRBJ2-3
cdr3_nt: TGCGCCAGCAGCCAATACGGACAGGGTGGACCTTATACGCAGTATTTT
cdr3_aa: CASSQYGQGGPYTQYF

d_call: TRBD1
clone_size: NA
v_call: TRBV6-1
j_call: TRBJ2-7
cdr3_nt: TGTGCCAGCAGTGAACGTCCCATCCTCGGGACAGGGGCTGGAGAGCAGTACTTC
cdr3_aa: CASSERPILGTGAGEQYF

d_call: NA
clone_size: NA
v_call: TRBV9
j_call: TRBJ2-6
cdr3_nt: TGTGCCAGCAGCGATCTGGGGGCCAACGTCCTGACTTTC
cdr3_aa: CASSDLGANVLTF

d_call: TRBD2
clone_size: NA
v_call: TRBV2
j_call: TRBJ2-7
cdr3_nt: TGTGCCAGCAACGGCGGGAGGGCCCCAGGCCACTACGAGCAGTACTTC
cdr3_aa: CASNGGRAPGHYEQYF

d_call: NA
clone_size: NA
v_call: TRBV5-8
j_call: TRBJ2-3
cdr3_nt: TGTGCCAGCAGCTCCGGAAGTAGAAGTTCGACAGATACGCAGTATTTT
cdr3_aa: CASSSGSRSSTDTQYF

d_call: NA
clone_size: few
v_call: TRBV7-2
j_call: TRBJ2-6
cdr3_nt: TGTGCCAGCAGCACTCTCGGCAGGGGATCGTCTGGGGCCAACGTCCTGACTTTC
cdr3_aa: CASSTLGRGSSGANVLTF

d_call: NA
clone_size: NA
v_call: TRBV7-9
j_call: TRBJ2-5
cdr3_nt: TGTGCCAGCAGCTTAGCCCGGAGAATGATGGAGACCCAGTACTTC
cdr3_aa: CASSLARRMMETQYF

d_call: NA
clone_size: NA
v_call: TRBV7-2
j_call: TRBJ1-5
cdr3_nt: TGTGCCAGCAGCTTGAGGAGGGATCAGCCCCAGCATTTT
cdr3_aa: CASSLRRDQPQHF

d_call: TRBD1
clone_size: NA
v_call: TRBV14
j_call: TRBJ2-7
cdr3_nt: TGTGCCAGCAGCCAAGATCGGGGACAGGGGAACTCCTACGAGCAGTACTTC
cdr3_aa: CASSQDRGQGNSYEQYF

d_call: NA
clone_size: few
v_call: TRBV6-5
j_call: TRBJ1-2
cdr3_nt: TGTGCCAGCAGCCAACAGGGCGGTTATGGCTACACCTTC
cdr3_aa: CASSQQGGYGYTF

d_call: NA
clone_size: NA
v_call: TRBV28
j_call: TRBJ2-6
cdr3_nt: TGTGCCAGCAGGTCTGGGGCCAACGTCCTGACTTTC
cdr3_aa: CASRSGANVLTF

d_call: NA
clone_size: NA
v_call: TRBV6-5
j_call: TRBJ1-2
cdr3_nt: TGTGCCAGCAGGTACACAGGAGACTATGGCTACACCTTC
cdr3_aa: CASRYTGDYGYTF

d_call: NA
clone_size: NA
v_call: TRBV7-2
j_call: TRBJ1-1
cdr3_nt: TGTGCCAGCAGCTTAGGGGCACAGCCGAACACTGAAGCTTTCTTT
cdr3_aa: CASSLGAQPNTEAFF

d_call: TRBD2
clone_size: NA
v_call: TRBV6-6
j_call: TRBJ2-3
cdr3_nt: TGTGCCAGCAGTTACTCGAGGGCGGGGGGGACAGATACGCAGTATTTT
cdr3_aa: CASSYSRAGGTDTQYF

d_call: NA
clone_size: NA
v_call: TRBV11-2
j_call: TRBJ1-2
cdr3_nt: TGTGCCAGCAGCTTAGATACAGGTTCCGCAGGGGTGAACTATGGCTACACCTTC
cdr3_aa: CASSLDTGSAGVNYGYTF

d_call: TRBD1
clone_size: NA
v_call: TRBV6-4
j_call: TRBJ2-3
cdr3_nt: TGTGCCAGCAGTCAAGGGACAGGTTCGGGGGATACGCAGTATTTT
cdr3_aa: CASSQGTGSGDTQYF

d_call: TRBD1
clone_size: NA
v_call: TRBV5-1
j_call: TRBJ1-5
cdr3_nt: TGCGCCAGCAGCTTGGAGGGACAGGGCACTCAGCCCCAGCATTTT
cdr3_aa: CASSLEGQGTQPQHF

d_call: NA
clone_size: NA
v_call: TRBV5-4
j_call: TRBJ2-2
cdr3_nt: TGTGCCAGCAGCTTGGGACTTTTAAACACCGGGGAGCTGTTTTTT
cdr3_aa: CASSLGLLNTGELFF

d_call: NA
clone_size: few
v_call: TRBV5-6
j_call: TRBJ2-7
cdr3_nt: TGTGCCAGCAGCTGGGCAGGCCTTTTGGGAGTCCGATACGAGCAGTACTTC
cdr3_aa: CASSWAGLLGVRYEQYF

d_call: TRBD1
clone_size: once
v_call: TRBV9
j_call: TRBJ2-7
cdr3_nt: TGTGCCAGCAGCGATAAGACAGGGGGGTCCTACGAGCAGTACTTC
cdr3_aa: CASSDKTGGSYEQYF

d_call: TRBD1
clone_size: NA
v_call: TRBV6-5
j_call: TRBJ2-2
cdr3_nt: TGTGCCAGCAGCGACAGGGGAAACACCGGGGAGCTGTTTTTT
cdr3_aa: CASSDRGNTGELFF

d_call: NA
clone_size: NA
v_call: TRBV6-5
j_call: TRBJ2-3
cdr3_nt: TGTGCCAGCAGACGTCCCCACACAGATACGCAGTATTTT
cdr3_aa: CASRRPHTDTQYF

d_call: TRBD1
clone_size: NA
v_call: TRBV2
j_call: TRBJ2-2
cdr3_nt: TGTGCCAGCAGATACAGACAGGGGGCGGCAACCGGGGAGCTGTTTTTT
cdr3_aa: CASRYRQGAATGELFF

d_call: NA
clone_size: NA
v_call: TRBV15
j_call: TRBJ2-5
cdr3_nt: TGTGCCACCAGTCGTAGGAGGGCGGAGACCCAGTACTTC
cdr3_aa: CATSRRRAETQYF